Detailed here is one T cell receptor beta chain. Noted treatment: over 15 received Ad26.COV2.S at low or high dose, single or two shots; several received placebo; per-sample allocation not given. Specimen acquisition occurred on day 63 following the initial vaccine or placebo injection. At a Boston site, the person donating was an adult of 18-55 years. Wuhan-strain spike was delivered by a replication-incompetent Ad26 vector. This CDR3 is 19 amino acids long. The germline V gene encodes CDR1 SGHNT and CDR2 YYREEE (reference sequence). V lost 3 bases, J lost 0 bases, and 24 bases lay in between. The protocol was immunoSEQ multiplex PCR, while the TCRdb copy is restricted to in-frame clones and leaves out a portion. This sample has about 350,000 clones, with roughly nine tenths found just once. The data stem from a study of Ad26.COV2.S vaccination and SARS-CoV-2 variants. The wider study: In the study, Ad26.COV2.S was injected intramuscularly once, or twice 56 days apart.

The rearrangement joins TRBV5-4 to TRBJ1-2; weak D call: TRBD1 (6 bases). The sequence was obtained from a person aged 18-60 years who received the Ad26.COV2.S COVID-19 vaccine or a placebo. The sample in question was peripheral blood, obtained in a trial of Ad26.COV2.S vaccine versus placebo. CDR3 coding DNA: TGTGCCAGCAGCTCGGGGGATACCTACAGGGTAGGCGCTAACTATGGCTACACCTTC. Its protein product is CASSSGDTYRVGANYGYTF.